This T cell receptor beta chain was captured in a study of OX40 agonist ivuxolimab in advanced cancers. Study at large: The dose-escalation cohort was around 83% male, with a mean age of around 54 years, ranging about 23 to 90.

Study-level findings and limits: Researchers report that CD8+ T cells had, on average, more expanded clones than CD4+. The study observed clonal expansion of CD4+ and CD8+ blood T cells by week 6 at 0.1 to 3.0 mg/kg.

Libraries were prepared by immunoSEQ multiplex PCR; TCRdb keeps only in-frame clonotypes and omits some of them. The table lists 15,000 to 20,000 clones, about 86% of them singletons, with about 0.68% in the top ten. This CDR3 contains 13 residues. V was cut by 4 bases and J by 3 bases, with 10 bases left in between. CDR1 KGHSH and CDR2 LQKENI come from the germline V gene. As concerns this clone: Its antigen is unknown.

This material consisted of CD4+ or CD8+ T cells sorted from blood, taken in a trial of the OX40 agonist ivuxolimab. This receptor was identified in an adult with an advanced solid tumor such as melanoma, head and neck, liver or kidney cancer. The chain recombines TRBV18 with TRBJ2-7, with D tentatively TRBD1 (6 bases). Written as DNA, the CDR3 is TGTGCCAGCTCACGGGACACTGGCTACGAGCAGTACTTC. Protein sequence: CASSRDTGYEQYF.